This T cell receptor (beta chain) is drawn from a study of blood T cells in healthy people across ages. About the study: When template switching was applied, about one barcoded beta molecule was captured per two T cells.

This clonotype has a handful of counts. Its antigen is not identified. Study-level points and caveats: Whereas aged donors had fewer naive CD4+ cells, long-lived donors had more of them and higher diversity.

CDR1 and CDR2 (germline): MNHEY, SVGAGI. This CDR3 is built from 14 residues. V was cut by 5 bases and J by 4 bases, with 12 bases left in between. Primed by a sample-barcoded 5' primer and a J-beta primer mix, a second PCR proceeded for 7 to 11 cycles. TCRdb re-called the 5' RACE reads with MiXCR, one entry per CDR3 protein. The sample has about 640,000 distinct CDR3 sequences, around three fifths seen once. The chain couples TRBV6-5 to TRBJ2-1; tentatively, D is TRBD1 or TRBD2 (5 bases each). Sequencing input: blood. The receptor comes from a man aged 55 to 70 in good health. The CDR3 DNA is TGTGCCAGCAGTCGGGGACGACAGTACAATGAGCAGTTCTTC. This encodes CASSRGRQYNEQFF.